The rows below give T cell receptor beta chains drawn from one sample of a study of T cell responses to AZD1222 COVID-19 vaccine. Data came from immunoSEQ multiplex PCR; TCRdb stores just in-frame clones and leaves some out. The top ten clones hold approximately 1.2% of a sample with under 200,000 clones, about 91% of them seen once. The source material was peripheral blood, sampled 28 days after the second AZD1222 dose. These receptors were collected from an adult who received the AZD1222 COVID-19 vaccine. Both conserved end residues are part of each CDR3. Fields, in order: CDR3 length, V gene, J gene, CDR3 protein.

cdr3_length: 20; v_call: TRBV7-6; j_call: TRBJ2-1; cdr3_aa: CASIWVRQAVYENSYNEQFF
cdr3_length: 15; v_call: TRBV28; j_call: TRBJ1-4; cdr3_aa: CASSLAGGANEKLFF
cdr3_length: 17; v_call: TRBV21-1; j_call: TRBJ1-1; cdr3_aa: CASKQRGQGVEGTEAFF
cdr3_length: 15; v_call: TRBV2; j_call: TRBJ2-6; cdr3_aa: CASSEKRSGANVLTF
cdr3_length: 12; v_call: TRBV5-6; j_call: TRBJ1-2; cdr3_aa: CASSEGDYGYTF
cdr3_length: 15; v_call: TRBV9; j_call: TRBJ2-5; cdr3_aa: CASSVAPGRQETQYF
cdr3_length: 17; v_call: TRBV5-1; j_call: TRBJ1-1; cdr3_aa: CASSLRDRDYMNTEAFF
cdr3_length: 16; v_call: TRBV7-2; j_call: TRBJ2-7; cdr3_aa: CASSLDSRAGSYEQYF
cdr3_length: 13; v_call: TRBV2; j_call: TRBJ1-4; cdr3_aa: CASHPGTHEKLFF
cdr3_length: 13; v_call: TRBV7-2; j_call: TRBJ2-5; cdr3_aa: CASAGQPQETQYF
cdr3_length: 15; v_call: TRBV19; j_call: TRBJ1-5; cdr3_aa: CASSIGVLLGQPQHF
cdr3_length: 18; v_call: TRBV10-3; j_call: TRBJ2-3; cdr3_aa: CAISDEGGSGGATDTQYF
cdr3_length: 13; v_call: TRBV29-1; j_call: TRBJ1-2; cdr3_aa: CSVPGAGPLGYTF
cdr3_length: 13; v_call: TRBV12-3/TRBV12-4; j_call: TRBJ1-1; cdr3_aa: CASSFNPNTEAFF
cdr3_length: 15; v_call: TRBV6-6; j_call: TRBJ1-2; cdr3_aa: CASSYPPGGHYGYTF
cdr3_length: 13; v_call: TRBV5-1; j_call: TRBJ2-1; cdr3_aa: CASSLGLNNEQFF
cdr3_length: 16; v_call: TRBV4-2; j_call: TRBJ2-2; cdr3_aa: CASSQDGLAVQGELFF
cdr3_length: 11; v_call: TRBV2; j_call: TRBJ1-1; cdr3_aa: CATLQGAEAFF
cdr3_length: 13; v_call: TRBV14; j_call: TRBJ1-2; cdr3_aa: CASSQDLYYGYTF
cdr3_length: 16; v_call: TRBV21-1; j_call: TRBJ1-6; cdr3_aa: CASSKNGGERNSPLHF
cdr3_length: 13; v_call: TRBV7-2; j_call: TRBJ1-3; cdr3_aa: CASSLVTGGTIYF
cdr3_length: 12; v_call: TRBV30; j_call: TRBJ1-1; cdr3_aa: CAWSVGGTEAFF
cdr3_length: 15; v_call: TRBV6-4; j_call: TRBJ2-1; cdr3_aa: CASRDGSASYNEQFF
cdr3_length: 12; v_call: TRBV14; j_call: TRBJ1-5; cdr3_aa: CASSQRGQPQHF
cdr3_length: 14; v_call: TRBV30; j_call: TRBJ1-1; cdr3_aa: CAHVQRTGNTEAFF
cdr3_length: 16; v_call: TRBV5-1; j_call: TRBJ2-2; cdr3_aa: CASSLGSGGNTGELFF
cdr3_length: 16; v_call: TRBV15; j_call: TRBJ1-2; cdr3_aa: CATSRLSGDQGYGYTF
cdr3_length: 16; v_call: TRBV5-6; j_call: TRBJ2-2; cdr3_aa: CASSPPAWGFTGELFF
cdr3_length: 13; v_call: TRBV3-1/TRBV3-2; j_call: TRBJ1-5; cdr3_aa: CASSQDIGQPQHF
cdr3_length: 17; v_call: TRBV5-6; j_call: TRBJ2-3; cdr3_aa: CASNSNREGPYTDTQYF
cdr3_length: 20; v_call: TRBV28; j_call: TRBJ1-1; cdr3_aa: CASSLIGVFRPGPVNTEAFF
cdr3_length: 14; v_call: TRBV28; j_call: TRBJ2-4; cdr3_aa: CASTRRGAKNIQYF